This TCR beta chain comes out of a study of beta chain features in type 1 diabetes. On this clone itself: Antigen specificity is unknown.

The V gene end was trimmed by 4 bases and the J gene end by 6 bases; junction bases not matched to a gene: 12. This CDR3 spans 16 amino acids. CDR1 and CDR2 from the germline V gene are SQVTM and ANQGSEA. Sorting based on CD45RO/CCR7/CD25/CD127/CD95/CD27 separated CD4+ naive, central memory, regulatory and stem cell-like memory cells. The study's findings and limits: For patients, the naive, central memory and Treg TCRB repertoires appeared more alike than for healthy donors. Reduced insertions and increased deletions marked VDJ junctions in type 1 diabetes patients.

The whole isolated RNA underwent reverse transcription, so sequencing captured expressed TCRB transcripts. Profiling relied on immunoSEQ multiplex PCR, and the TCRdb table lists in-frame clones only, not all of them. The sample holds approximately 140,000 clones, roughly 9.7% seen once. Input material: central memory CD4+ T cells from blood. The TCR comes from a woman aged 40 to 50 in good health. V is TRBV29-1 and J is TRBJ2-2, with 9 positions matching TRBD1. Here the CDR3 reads CSVGGQIQGAPGELFF. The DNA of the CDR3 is TGCAGCGTTGGGGGACAGATACAGGGGGCTCCCGGGGAGCTGTTTTTT.